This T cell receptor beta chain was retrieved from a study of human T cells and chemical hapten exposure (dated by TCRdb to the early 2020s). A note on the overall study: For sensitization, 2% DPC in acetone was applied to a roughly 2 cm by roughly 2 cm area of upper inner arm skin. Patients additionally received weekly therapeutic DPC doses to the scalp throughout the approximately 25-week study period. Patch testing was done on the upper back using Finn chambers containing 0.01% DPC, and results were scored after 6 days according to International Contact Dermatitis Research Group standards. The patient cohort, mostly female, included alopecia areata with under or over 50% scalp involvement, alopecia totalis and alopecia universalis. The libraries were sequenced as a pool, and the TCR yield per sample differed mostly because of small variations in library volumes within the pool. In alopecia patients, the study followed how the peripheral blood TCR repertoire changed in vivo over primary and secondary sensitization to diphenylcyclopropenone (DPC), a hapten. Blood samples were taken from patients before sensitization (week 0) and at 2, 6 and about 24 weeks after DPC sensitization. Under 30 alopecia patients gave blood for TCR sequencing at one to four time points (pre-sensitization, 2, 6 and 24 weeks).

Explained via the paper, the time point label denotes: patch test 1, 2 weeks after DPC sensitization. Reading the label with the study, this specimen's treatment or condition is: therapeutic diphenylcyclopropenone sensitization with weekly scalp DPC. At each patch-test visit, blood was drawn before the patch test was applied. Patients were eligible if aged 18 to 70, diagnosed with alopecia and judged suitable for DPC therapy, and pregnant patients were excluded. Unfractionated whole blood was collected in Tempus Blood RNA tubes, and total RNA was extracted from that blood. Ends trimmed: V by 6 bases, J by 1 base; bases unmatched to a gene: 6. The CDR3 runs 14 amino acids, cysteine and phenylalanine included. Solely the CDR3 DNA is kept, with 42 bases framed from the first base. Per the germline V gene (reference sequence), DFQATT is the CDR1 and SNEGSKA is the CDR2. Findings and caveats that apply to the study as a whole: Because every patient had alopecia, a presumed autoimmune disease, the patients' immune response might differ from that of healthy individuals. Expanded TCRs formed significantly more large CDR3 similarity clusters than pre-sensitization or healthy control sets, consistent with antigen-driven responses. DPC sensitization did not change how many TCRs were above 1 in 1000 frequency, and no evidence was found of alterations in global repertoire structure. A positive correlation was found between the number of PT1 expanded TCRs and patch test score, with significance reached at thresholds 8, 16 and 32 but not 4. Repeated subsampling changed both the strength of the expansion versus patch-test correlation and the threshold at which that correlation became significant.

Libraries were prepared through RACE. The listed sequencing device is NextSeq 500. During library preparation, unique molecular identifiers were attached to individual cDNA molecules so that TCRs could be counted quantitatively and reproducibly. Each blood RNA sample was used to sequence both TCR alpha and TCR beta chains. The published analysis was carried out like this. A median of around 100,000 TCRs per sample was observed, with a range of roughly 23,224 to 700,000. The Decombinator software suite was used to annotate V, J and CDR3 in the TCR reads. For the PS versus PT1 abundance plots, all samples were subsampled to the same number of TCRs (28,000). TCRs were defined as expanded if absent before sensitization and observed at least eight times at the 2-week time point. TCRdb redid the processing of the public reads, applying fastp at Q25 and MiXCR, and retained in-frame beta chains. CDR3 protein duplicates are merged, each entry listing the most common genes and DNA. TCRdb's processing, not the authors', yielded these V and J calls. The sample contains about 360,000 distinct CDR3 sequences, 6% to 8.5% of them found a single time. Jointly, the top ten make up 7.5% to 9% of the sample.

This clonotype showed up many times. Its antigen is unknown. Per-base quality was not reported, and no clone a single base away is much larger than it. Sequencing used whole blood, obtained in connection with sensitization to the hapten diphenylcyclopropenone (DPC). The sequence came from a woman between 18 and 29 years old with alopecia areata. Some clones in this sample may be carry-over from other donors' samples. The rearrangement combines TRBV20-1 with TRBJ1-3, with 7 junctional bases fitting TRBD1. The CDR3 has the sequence CSAHDRDSGNTIYF. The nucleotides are TGCAGTGCCCACGACAGGGATTCTGGAAACACCATATATTTT.